This T cell receptor beta chain is drawn from a study of blood T cell repertoires in COVID-19. For the study at large: The origin of the acute and convalescent COVID-19 samples was the United States, Italy and Spain. Sample material is recorded as cDNA or gDNA derived from T cells, B-cell-depleted T cells, or PBMCs.

In the study's own analysis: By means of reference gene primer amplification, nucleated cell counts were estimated. Clones were read by immunoSEQ multiplex PCR, and TCRdb kept only the in-frame ones, dropping some. V and J calls plus clone size are reproduced from that table; the DNA served to infer D and trimming. The data contain roughly 290,000 clones, roughly 91% of them singletons. CDR1 GTSNPN and CDR2 SVGIG come from the germline V gene (reference sequence). V lost 5 bases, J lost 0 bases, and 14 bases lay in between. The CDR3 is made up of 14 amino acids. The V and J genes are TRBV30 and TRBJ2-7, with D perhaps TRBD2 (5 bases). The sequence derives from a man aged 30 to 45 with acute or convalescent COVID-19. Material for sequencing was peripheral blood. CDR3 nucleotides: TGTGCCTGGTCTTTCGTGGGGAGCTCCTACGAGCAGTACTTC. It specifies CAWSFVGSSYEQYF.